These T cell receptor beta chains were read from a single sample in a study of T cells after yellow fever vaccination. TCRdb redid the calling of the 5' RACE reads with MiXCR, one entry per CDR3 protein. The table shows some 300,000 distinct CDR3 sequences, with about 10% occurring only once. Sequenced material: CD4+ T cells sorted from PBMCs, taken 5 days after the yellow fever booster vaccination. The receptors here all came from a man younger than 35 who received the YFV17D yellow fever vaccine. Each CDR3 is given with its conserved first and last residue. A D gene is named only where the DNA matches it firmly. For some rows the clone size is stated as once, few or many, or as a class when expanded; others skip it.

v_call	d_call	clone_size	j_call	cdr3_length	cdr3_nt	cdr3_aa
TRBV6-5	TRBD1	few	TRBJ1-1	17	TGTGCCAGCAGACAAGACAGGGGCCTCCTAGGTGGCACTGAAGCTTTCTTT	CASRQDRGLLGGTEAFF
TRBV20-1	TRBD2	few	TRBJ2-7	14	TGCAGTGCTAGAAAGATAGCGGGGCCCTACGAGCAGTACTTC	CSARKIAGPYEQYF
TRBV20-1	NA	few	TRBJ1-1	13	TGCAGTGCTAGAGATTTGGGGCGGGGTGAAGCTTTCTTT	CSARDLGRGEAFF
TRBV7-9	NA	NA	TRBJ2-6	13	TGTGCCAGCACCATCGGGGGGGCCAACGTCCTGACTTTC	CASTIGGANVLTF
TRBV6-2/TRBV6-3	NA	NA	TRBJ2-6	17	TGTGCCAGCAGTTACTATCTGGGATCTCTGGGGGCCAACGTCCTGACTTTC	CASSYYLGSLGANVLTF
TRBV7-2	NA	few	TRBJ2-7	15	TGTGCCAGCAGCCAAAACTCCCGGGGTCCCTACGAGCAGTACTTC	CASSQNSRGPYEQYF
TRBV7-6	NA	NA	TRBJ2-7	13	TGTGCCAGCAGCTTAGAGGGCTGGAACGAGCAGTACTTC	CASSLEGWNEQYF
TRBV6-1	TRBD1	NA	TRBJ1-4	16	TGTGCCAGCTGTGACCCAAACAGGGGTGGGAACGAAAAACTGTTTTTT	CASCDPNRGGNEKLFF
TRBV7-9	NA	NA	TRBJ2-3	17	TGTGCCAGCAGCTCCCTCGGGGGGCGCGCTAGCACAGATACGCAGTATTTT	CASSSLGGRASTDTQYF
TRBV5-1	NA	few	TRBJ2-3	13	TGCGCCAGCAGCGTGATAAGCACAGATACGCAGTATTTT	CASSVISTDTQYF
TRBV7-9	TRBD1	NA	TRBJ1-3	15	TGTGCCAGCAGCCGGGACAGGGGAGCTGGAAACACCATATATTTT	CASSRDRGAGNTIYF
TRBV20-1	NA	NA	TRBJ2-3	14	TGCAGTGCTAGACCCGCGCTAAGCACAGATACGCAGTATTTT	CSARPALSTDTQYF
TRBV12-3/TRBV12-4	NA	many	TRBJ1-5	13	TGTGCCAGTACAGAATATAGCAATCAGCCCCAGCATTTT	CASTEYSNQPQHF
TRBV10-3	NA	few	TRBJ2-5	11	TGTGCCATCGGGAACTTGGAGACCCAGTACTTC	CAIGNLETQYF
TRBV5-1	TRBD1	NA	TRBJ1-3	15	TGCGCCAGCAGCCCGGGACAGCTAGGAGGAAACACCATATATTTT	CASSPGQLGGNTIYF
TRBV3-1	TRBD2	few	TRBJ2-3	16	TGTGCCAGCAGCCCCCCCCGGGGAGGGGGCACAGATACGCAGTATTTT	CASSPPRGGGTDTQYF
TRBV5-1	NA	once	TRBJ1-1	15	TGCGCCAGCAGCAGATCTTGGGGGAAGGACGCTGAAGCTTTCTTT	CASSRSWGKDAEAFF
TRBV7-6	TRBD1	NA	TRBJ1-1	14	TGTGCCAGCAATTCTCCCGACAGGGACACTGAAGCTTTCTTT	CASNSPDRDTEAFF
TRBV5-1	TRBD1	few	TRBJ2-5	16	TGCGCCAGCAGCCTCCTAGGCAGGGGGAACCAAGAGACCCAGTACTTC	CASSLLGRGNQETQYF
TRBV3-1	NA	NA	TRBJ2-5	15	TGTGCCAGCACCCGAGGGGTGGCGTACCAAGAGACCCAGTACTTC	CASTRGVAYQETQYF
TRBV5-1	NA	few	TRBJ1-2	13	TGCGCCAGCAGCCCCAGGCGGGAGAATGGCTACACCTTC	CASSPRRENGYTF
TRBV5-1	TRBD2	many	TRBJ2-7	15	TGCGCCAGCAGCAACCGGACTAGCGGGGGACACGAGCAGTACTTC	CASSNRTSGGHEQYF
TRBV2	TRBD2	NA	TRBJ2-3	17	TGTGCCAGCAGGCCCGGGACTAGCGGGGGATCTGGCGATACGCAGTATTTT	CASRPGTSGGSGDTQYF
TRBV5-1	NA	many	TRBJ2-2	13	TGCGCCAGCAGCTTGGATAACACCGGGGAGCTGTTTTTT	CASSLDNTGELFF
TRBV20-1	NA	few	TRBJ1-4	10	TGCAGTGCTAGAAATGAAAAACTGTTTTTT	CSARNEKLFF
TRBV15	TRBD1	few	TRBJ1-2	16	TGTGCCACCAGCAGAGATCAGGGGGCTCCCCTCGGAGGCTACACCTTC	CATSRDQGAPLGGYTF
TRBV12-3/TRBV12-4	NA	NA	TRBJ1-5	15	TGTGCCAGCAGTTTAGCGCTCCAGGGCAGTCAGCCCCAGCATTTT	CASSLALQGSQPQHF
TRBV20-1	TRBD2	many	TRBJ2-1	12	TGCAGTGCTAGGGGACTAGCGGGGGGGCGATTCTTC	CSARGLAGGRFF
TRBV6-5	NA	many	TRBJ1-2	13	TGTGCCAGCAGCCAGACCGGCGGCTATGGCTACACCTTC	CASSQTGGYGYTF
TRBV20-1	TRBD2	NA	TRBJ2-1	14	TGCAGTGCTCGGCTAGCGGGCCTGCCCAATGAGCAGTTCTTC	CSARLAGLPNEQFF
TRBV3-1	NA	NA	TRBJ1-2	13	TGTGCCAGCAGCCAGGGGGGGCCCTATGGCTACACCTTC	CASSQGGPYGYTF
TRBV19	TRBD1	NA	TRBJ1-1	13	TGTGCCGTCTGGGGACAGCTGAACACTGAAGCTTTCTTT	CAVWGQLNTEAFF
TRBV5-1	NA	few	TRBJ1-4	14	TGCGCCAGCAGCTCCGGGGGGCTTAGTGAGAAACTGTTTTTT	CASSSGGLSEKLFF
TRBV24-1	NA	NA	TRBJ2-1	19	TGTGCCACCAGTGATTTGGGTCCAGGGGGGCTAAGCTCCTACAATGAGCAGTTCTTC	CATSDLGPGGLSSYNEQFF
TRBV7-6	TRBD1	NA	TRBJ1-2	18	TGTGCCAGCAGCTTAGAGGGGACAGGGGCCGTTGGGTTTTATGGCTACACCTTC	CASSLEGTGAVGFYGYTF
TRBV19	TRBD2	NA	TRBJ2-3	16	TGTGCCAGTAGACCCTTTTCGGGGGGGAGCACAGATACGCAGTATTTT	CASRPFSGGSTDTQYF
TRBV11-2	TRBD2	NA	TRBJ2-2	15	TGTGCCAGCAGCTTAGCGGGGGGATTCACCGGGGAGCTGTTTTTT	CASSLAGGFTGELFF
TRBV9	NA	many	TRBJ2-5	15	TGTGCCAGCAGCCCAGGGGAAGGCTCTCGGGAGACCCAGTACTTC	CASSPGEGSRETQYF
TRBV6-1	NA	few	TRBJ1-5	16	TGTGCCAGCGTGCCCAGTCGACAGGAAAAAAATCAGCCCCAGCATTTT	CASVPSRQEKNQPQHF
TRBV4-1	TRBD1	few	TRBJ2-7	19	TGCGCCAGCAGCCACCGCCAGAGTTTCCGACAGGGATCGGTCTACGAGCAGTACTTC	CASSHRQSFRQGSVYEQYF
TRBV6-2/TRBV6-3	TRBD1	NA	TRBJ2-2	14	TGTGCCAGCCGCAGGGGGCACGTGAGCGGGGAGCTGTTTTTT	CASRRGHVSGELFF
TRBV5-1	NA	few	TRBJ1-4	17	TGCGCCAGCAGCTCCAGGAGTGGAACATTGACTAATGAAAAACTGTTTTTT	CASSSRSGTLTNEKLFF
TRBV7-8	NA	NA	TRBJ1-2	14	TGTGCCAGCAGCTTAGCGCGACAGCGTCATGGCTACACCTTC	CASSLARQRHGYTF
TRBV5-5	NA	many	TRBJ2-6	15	TGTGCCAGCAGCTTGACAGTCTCGGGGGCCAACGTCCTGACTTTC	CASSLTVSGANVLTF
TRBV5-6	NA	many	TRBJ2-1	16	TGTGCCAGCAGCTTGGCGGGGGCGCCGGGCTACAATGAGCAGTTCTTC	CASSLAGAPGYNEQFF
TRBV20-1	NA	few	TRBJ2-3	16	TGCAGTGCCCAACGGGGGAGGGGGGGCGAGGCAGATACGCAGTATTTT	CSAQRGRGGEADTQYF
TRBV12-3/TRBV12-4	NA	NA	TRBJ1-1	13	TGTGCCAGCAGCCTAACGGGTTTCACTGAAGCTTTCTTT	CASSLTGFTEAFF
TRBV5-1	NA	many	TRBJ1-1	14	TGTGCCAGCAGCCCCGGGACGGCGAACACTGAAGCTTTCTTT	CASSPGTANTEAFF
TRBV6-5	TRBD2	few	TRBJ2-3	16	TGTGCCAGCAGTTGGACTAGCGGGACCTCCACAGATACGCAGTATTTT	CASSWTSGTSTDTQYF
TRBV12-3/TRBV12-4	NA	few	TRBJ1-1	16	TGTGCCAGCAGCCTCGTACCGACAGAAGAGAACACTGAAGCTTTCTTT	CASSLVPTEENTEAFF
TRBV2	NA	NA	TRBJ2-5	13	TGTGCCAGCAGGAGGACGTTGCAAGAGACCCAGTACTTC	CASRRTLQETQYF
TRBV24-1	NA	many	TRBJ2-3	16	TGTGCCACCAGTGATCCGGGGGTCGGTAACACAGATACGCAGTATTTT	CATSDPGVGNTDTQYF